Given below is one T cell receptor (beta chain) in context. Its antigen is currently unknown. The data were obtained in a study of cytomegalovirus exposure and HLA in healthy donors. Study outcomes and limitations: A missense DCLRE1C variant was associated with V- and J-gene trimming of TCR beta chains in a later analysis, and an independent cohort replicated the association. In vitro testing confirmed a few CMV-associated chains as specific for CMV antigens.

The length of the CDR3 is 15 residues. Germline V CDR1 and CDR2: LNHDA, SQIVND (reference sequence). V gave up 4 bases and J gave up 3 bases, with 15 bases separating them. It was with 60 Vbeta and 13 Jbeta primers that the PCR ran. Original handling: Unique TCR beta chains numbered around 80 million in a later analysis, with approximately 10 million shared. Profiled with immunoSEQ multiplex PCR; TCRdb holds only in-frame clones, not every one. D and trimming were read from the DNA, whereas the V and J calls and clone size are those reported in that table. Among about 190,000 clones listed, 80% to 85% were seen once.

The chain couples TRBV19 to TRBJ1-1, with a possible D match to TRBD1 (5 bases). The TCR sequence derives from a woman younger than 30 in good health and CMV-seronegative. Sequenced sample: PBMCs. The CDR3 bases are TGTGCCAGTAGTACCCCGGGGGGGATAGACACTGAAGCTTTCTTT. It encodes CASSTPGGIDTEAFF. Combining the CDR3 with reference TRBV19 and TRBJ1-1 gives the whole variable domain DGGITQSPKYLFRKEGQNVTLSCEQNLNHDAMYWYRQDPGQGLRLIYYSQIVNDFQKGDIAEGYSVSREKKESFPLTVTSAQKNPTAFYLCASSTPGGIDTEAFFGQGTRLTVV.